Following are 24 T cell receptor beta chains from one sample sequenced in a study of radiotherapy plus CTLA-4 blockade in lung cancer. This table comes from immunoSEQ multiplex PCR, and its TCRdb copy is limited to in-frame clones, with some not included. The sample holds approximately 67,000 clones, under 85% seen once. The specimen comprised peripheral blood, sampled from a patient treated with radiotherapy plus ipilimumab. These TCRs come from a human donor with non-small cell lung cancer who had a partial response to radiotherapy plus ipilimumab.

This clone turned up a few times. This chain joins TRBV2 and TRBJ1-4, with D perhaps matching TRBD1 (5 bases). The V gene's germline CDR1 is SNHLY and CDR2 FYNNEI. Trimming took 2 bases from V and 8 from J, leaving 9 bases between them. The CDR3 is 13 residues long. CDR3 in DNA: TGTGCCAGCAGTGAACAGGGTCGCGAAAAACTGTTTTTT. Translating gives CASSEQGREKLFF.

This chain links TRBV2 with TRBJ1-5; possibly TRBD1 for D (5 bases). This CDR3 region has 12 residues. V was pared by 7 bases and J by 9 bases, with 13 bases between. Germline V CDR1 and CDR2: SNHLY, FYNNEI. The CDR3 protein is CASNTQGRPQHF. CDR3 bases: TGTGCCAGCAACACCCAGGGCAGGCCCCAGCATTTT. Full variable domain (rest looked up from reference TRBV2 and TRBJ1-5): EPEVTQTPSHQVTQMGQEVILRCVPISNHLYFYWYRQILGQKVEFLVSFYNNEISEKSEIFDDQFSVERPDGSNFTLKIRSTKLEDSAMYFCASNTQGRPQHFGDGTRLSIL.

The J gene is TRBJ2-1, the V gene TRBV5-4, with unresolved D. This CDR3 is 12 amino acids long. V lost 5 bases and J lost 0, with 3 bases in between. Germline-derived CDR1 and CDR2 are SGHNT and YYREEE (reference sequence). CDR3 DNA sequence: TGTGCCAGCAGGGCCTCCTACAATGAGCAGTTCTTC. This translates into CASRASYNEQFF.

This rearrangement joins TRBV28 to TRBJ2-2; D remains ambiguous. CDR3 length equals 13 residues. Germline-derived CDR1 and CDR2 are MDHEN and SYDVKM. Trimming removed 3 bases from V and 0 bases from J, with 2 bases in between. In nucleotides, the CDR3 is TGTGCCAGCAGTTTCTCGAACACCGGGGAGCTGTTTTTT. This codes for CASSFSNTGELFF.

CDR3 loop: CASSPPGGNYGYTF. The CDR3, as DNA: TGTGCCAGCTCACCACCGGGGGGAAACTATGGCTACACCTTC. The chain links TRBV18 to TRBJ1-2; possibly TRBD1 for D (5 bases). The V end lost 0 bases, the J end lost 2 bases, and 7 bases lay between the germline ends. The CDR3 extends over 14 amino acids. Germline CDR1 reads KGHSH; CDR2 reads LQKENI.

V gene TRBV19 combines with J gene TRBJ1-2; maybe TRBD1 (6 bases). Germline lookup yields CDR1 LNHDA and CDR2 SQIVND (reference sequence). Trimming pared 3 bases from V and 2 bases from J, leaving 16 bases between. The length of the CDR3 is 16 residues. The CDR3 nucleotides read TGTGCCAGTAGTATCGGTACAGGGTCGGTAAACTATGGCTACACCTTC. It yields the protein CASSIGTGSVNYGYTF.

This clone was recorded a few times. This sequence joins TRBV19 and TRBJ1-5; D may be TRBD1 (6 bases). The V end was cut by 5 bases, the J end by 7 bases, with 15 bases between. In germline, CDR1 is LNHDA, CDR2 SQIVND (reference sequence). The CDR3 extends over 14 amino acids. This CDR3 is CASSYRGARQPQHF. The CDR3 bases are TGTGCCAGTAGTTATCGGGGGGCGAGGCAGCCCCAGCATTTT.

The chain links TRBV18 to TRBJ1-2; D is perhaps TRBD1 (5 bases). Germline values: CDR1 KGHSH, CDR2 LQKENI. The V gene lost 1 base and the J gene lost 0 bases, with 9 bases spanning the gap. This CDR3 region has 15 residues. The CDR3 loop reads CASSPQRQTNYGYTF. CDR3 nucleotides: TGTGCCAGCTCACCACAGAGACAGACTAACTATGGCTACACCTTC.

The chain links TRBV15 to TRBJ1-1, with D perhaps matching TRBD1 (5 bases). Deletions cut 2 bases from V and 2 bases from J, with 12 bases between. Germline V CDR1 and CDR2: LNHNV, YYDKDF (reference sequence). The CDR3 sequence is 15 residues long. CDR3 sequence reads: CATSRMGGRNTEAFF. For the CDR3, the DNA is TGTGCCACCAGCAGAATGGGGGGTCGTAACACTGAAGCTTTCTTT.

The gene calls are TRBV5-1 and TRBJ1-3; D is uncertain. In germline, CDR1 is SGHRS, CDR2 YFSETQ. The CDR3 sequence is 14 residues long. V was clipped by 1 base and J by 3 bases, with 8 bases between them. The CDR3 DNA follows: TGCGCCAGCAGCTTGTCGGGTAGTGGAAACACCATATATTTT. Residues: CASSLSGSGNTIYF.

The chain uses TRBV5-1 and TRBJ2-7, with 9 bases aligning to TRBD2. The germline V gene has CDR1 SGHRS and CDR2 YFSETQ. The CDR3 is made up of 15 amino acids. Trimming took 0 bases from V and 2 from J; bases not matched to a gene: 3. This CDR3 is CASSLDAGGPYEQYF. CDR3 nucleotides: TGCGCCAGCAGCTTGGATGCGGGAGGGCCCTACGAGCAGTACTTC.

The V call is TRBV7-9, the J call TRBJ1-2; maybe TRBD1 (5 bases). Germline CDR1 reads SEHNR; CDR2 reads FQNEAQ (reference sequence). CDR3 size: 16 residues. V lost 1 base to trimming and J lost 0 bases, with 12 bases between them. The CDR3 loop is CASSLVGTGTNYGYTF. The DNA of the CDR3 is TGTGCCAGCAGCTTAGTCGGTACAGGAACTAACTATGGCTACACCTTC.

This chain uses TRBV28 with TRBJ2-3; D unclear. The CDR3 runs 11 residues. Per germline, CDR1 MDHEN and CDR2 SYDVKM. With 7 bases removed from V and 0 bases from J, the gap between germline ends came to 2 bases. CDR3 sequence: CASTSTDTQYF. Here the CDR3 DNA reads TGTGCCAGCACTAGCACAGATACGCAGTATTTT. The whole variable domain, remainder taken from reference TRBV28 and TRBJ2-3, is DVKVTQSSRYLVKRTGEKVFLECVQDMDHENMFWYRQDPGLGLRLIYFSYDVKMKEKGDIPEGYSVSREKKERFSLILESASTNQTSMYLCASTSTDTQYFGPGTRLTVL.

This sequence joins TRBV19 and TRBJ2-1; 9 nucleotides line up with TRBD1. The CDR3 runs to 16 residues. Losses at the gene ends were 2 bases for V and 2 bases for J; bases not matched to a gene: 4. CDR1 and CDR2 from the germline V gene are LNHDA and SQIVND (reference sequence). CDR3 DNA sequence: TGTGCCAGTAGTATAATGGGACAGGGTACCTACAATGAGCAGTTCTTC. This encodes CASSIMGQGTYNEQFF.

The CDR3 loop reads CASSQGGTEAFF. The CDR3 region has the DNA TGTGCCAGCAGTCAGGGGGGCACTGAAGCTTTCTTT. The chain combines TRBV2 with TRBJ1-1; the match to TRBD1 covers 7 bases. The CDR3 extends over 12 amino acids. CDR1 and CDR2 (germline): SNHLY, FYNNEI. The trim removed 5 bases at V and 4 bases at J, leaving 1 base unmatched.

The chain uses TRBV29-1 and TRBJ2-5, with 7 bases identical to TRBD1. CDR1 is SQVTM, CDR2 ANQGSEA, per germline. After removal of 5 bases from V and 5 bases from J, the junction contained 8 bases not matched to a gene. CDR3 length: 13 residues. As DNA, the CDR3 is TGCAGCGTTAGAGGACAGGTAGGGGAGACCCAGTACTTC. It specifies CSVRGQVGETQYF.

The chain combines TRBV2 with TRBJ2-2; TRBD1 is a possible D gene (6 bases). The CDR3 consists of 14 residues. Germline V gene sequence: CDR1 SNHLY, CDR2 FYNNEI. V gave up 2 bases and J gave up 4 bases, with 8 bases separating them. CDR3 nucleotide sequence: TGTGCCAGCAGTGAACAGGGGACCACCGGGGAGCTGTTTTTT. This gives the protein CASSEQGTTGELFF.

The V and J genes are TRBV11-2 and TRBJ2-7; D call uncertain. This CDR3 spans 14 amino acids. V lost 4 bases and J lost 5, with 15 bases in between. CDR1 and CDR2 from the germline V gene are SGHAT and FQNNGV. CDR3 DNA sequence: TGTGCCAGCAGCTCCCCCCTACGAGTGCACGAGCAGTACTTC. It translates to CASSSPLRVHEQYF.

V and J are TRBV27 and TRBJ2-1; 13 nucleotides align to TRBD2. Per germline, CDR1 MNHEY and CDR2 SMNVEV (reference sequence). The CDR3 has 15 residues. V was pared by 1 base and J by 10 bases, with 4 bases of the junction left unmatched. The CDR3 nucleotides read TGTGCCAGCAGTTTATGGACTAGCGGGAGAAGAGAGCAGTTCTTC. Translation gives CASSLWTSGRREQFF.

This sequence joins TRBV28 and TRBJ1-5; no reliable D call. The CDR3 totals 14 residues. V was trimmed by 6 bases and J by 2 bases, leaving 11 bases between them. CDR1 is MDHEN, CDR2 SYDVKM, per germline. The CDR3 loop is CASRDGGGNQPQHF. CDR3 nucleotide sequence: TGTGCCAGCAGGGATGGCGGCGGCAATCAGCCCCAGCATTTT. Full variable domain (remainder filled in from reference TRBV28 and TRBJ1-5): DVKVTQSSRYLVKRTGEKVFLECVQDMDHENMFWYRQDPGLGLRLIYFSYDVKMKEKGDIPEGYSVSREKKERFSLILESASTNQTSMYLCASRDGGGNQPQHFGDGTRLSIL.

CDR3 nucleotide sequence: TGCGCCAGCAGTGGGAGTAGCGGGTCTAGCTCCTACAATGAGCAGTTCTTC. Its translation: CASSGSSGSSSYNEQFF. The gene calls are TRBV10-1 and TRBJ2-1, with TRBD2 matching 7 bases. Germline CDR1 is WNHNN and CDR2 is SYGVQD (reference sequence). V lost 4 bases to trimming and J lost 0 bases; unmatched junction nucleotides: 9. The CDR3 runs to 17 residues.

This sequence joins TRBV5-4 and TRBJ1-1; D is unclear. Trimming took off 3 bases at V and 6 bases at J, with 12 bases between the two ends. This CDR3 spans 13 amino acids. Per germline, CDR1 SGHNT and CDR2 YYREEE (reference sequence). CDR3 in amino acids: CASSYDSLPEAFF. In DNA, the CDR3 is TGTGCCAGCAGCTACGACTCGCTGCCTGAAGCTTTCTTT.

The V and J genes are TRBV10-3 and TRBJ1-1; TRBD1 might be the D (5 bases). CDR1 and CDR2 from the germline V gene are ENHRY and SYGVKD. V gave up 4 bases and J gave up 1 base, with 10 bases separating them. The CDR3 totals 14 residues. Written as DNA, the CDR3 is TGTGCCATCAGTGTAGGCAGGGCGAACACTGAAGCTTTCTTT. It translates to CAISVGRANTEAFF.

In its sample, this clone was seen a few times. This sequence joins TRBV6-5 and TRBJ2-7; maybe TRBD2 (5 bases). Trimming shortened V by 6 bases and J by 1 base, and 13 bases separated the two germline ends. The CDR3 has 14 residues. Germline loops: CDR1 MNHEY, CDR2 SVGAGI. The CDR3 protein is CASSSDGNSYEQYF. CDR3 DNA sequence: TGTGCCAGCAGCTCAGACGGGAATTCCTACGAGCAGTACTTC.